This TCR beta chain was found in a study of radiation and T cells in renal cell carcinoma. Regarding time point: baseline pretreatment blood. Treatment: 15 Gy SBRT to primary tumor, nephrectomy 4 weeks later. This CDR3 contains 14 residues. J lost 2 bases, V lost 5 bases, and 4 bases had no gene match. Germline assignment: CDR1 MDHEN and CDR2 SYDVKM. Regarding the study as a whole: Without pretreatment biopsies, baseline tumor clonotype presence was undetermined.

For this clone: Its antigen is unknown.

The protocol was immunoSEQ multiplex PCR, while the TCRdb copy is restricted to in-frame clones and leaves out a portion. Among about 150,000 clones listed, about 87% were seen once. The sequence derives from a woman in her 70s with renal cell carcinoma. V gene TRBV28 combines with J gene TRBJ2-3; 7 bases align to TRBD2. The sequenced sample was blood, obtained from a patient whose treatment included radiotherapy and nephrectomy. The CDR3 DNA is TGTGCCAGCAGTCCACTAGCGATCACAGATACGCAGTATTTT. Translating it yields CASSPLAITDTQYF.